This section outlines one TCR beta chain sequence together with its context. Its matching antigen is unknown. TCRdb keeps only in-frame clones here, not all; method: immunoSEQ multiplex PCR. The sample yields tens of thousands of clones, nearly 85% seen once. The data are from a study of OX40 agonist ivuxolimab in advanced cancers. Study context: The patients got ivuxolimab, which is an agonistic anti-OX40 (CD134) antibody. Ivuxolimab, which patients received intravenously every 2 weeks, was dosed at 0.01 to 10 mg/kg. Having had anti-PD-1, anti-PD-L1 or anti-CTLA-4 therapy before was allowed, and roughly 40% had some.

Whole-study results and caveats: Expanded clones were, on average, more numerous among CD8+ T cells than CD4+.

This CDR3 comprises 15 residues. Looked up from germline, CDR1 is SQVTM and CDR2 is ANQGSEA. V was shortened by 5 bases and J by 0 bases, with 11 bases between the two germline ends. The chain joins TRBV29-1 to TRBJ2-6, with D hard to call. The clonotype originates from an adult with an advanced solid tumor such as melanoma, head and neck, liver or kidney cancer. Sample: CD4+ or CD8+ T cells sorted from blood, taken in a trial of the OX40 agonist ivuxolimab. CDR3 DNA sequence: TGCAGCGTTAGGGCGGAGAACTCTGGGGCCAACGTCCTGACTTTC. It encodes CSVRAENSGANVLTF.